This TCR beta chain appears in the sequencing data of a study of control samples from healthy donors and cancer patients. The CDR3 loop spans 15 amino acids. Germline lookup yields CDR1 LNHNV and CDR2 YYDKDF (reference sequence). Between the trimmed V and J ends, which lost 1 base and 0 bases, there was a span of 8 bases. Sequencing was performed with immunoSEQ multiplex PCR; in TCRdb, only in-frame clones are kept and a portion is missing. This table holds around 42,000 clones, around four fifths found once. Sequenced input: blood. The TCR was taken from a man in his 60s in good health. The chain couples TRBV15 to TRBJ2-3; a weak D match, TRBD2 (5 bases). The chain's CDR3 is CATSRGGVSTDTQYF. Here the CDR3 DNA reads TGTGCCACCAGCAGAGGGGGAGTCAGCACAGATACGCAGTATTTT. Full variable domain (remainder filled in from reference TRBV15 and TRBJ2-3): DAMVIQNPRYQVTQFGKPVTLSCSQTLNHNVMYWYQQKSSQAPKLLFHYYDKDFNNEADTPDNFQSRRPNTSFCFLDIRSPGLGDTAMYLCATSRGGVSTDTQYFGPGTRLTVL.